These T cell receptor beta chains were read from a single sample in a study of T cell clonotyping in hematopoietic cell transplantation. Data came from immunoSEQ multiplex PCR; TCRdb stores just in-frame clones and leaves some out. The table includes roughly 27,000 clones, 84% detected once. Sample: peripheral blood mononuclear cells, taken before stem cell transplant. These receptor sequences come from a woman between 55 and 75 years old with acute myeloid leukemia. Some clones in this sample may be carry-over from other donors' samples. CDR3s include the opening cysteine and the closing phenylalanine or tryptophan. A D gene is named only where the DNA matches it firmly. Clone sizes are given selectively: once, few, many, or a class where the clone is expanded.

clone size	D gene	V gene	CDR3 length	J gene	CDR3 DNA	CDR3 protein
.	.	TRBV19	17	TRBJ2-7	TGTGCCAGTAGTCTCCGCGGCCGCAATGTGGAGGCCTACGAGCAGTACTTC	CASSLRGRNVEAYEQYF
.	TRBD2	TRBV29-1	16	TRBJ2-3	TGCAGCGTTGAAGATCCCGGGACTAGCATCGCAGATACGCAGTATTTT	CSVEDPGTSIADTQYF
.	.	TRBV5-1	15	TRBJ2-2	TGCGCCAGCAGCGTGTCGCCCTGGGGCACCGGGGAGCTGTTTTTT	CASSVSPWGTGELFF
once	.	TRBV27	16	TRBJ1-1	TGTGCCAGCAGTTCCGTCCTGCGACAGGAGAACACTGAAGCTTTCTTT	CASSSVLRQENTEAFF
.	.	TRBV10-1	14	TRBJ2-5	TGCGCCAACCCCAAAAGGGGAAACCAAGAGACCCAGTACTTC	CANPKRGNQETQYF
.	.	TRBV28	16	TRBJ1-5	TGTGCCAGCAGTTTACGAGGCGACAGCCCGATTAAGCCCCAGCATTTT	CASSLRGDSPIKPQHF
.	TRBD2	TRBV29-1	16	TRBJ2-2	TGCAGCGCCAAGGGACTAGCGGGAATCGGGACCGGGGAGCTGTTTTTT	CSAKGLAGIGTGELFF
once	TRBD1	TRBV19	14	TRBJ1-1	TGTGCCAGTAGCCGACAGGGAGGGAACACTGAAGCTTTCTTT	CASSRQGGNTEAFF
.	.	TRBV2	13	TRBJ2-7	TGTGCCAGCAGATCACAGGGAGCCTACGAGCAGTACTTC	CASRSQGAYEQYF
once	TRBD1	TRBV7-9	15	TRBJ2-3	TGTGCCAGCAGCTTAAGGGACAGGGGAACAGATACGCAGTATTTT	CASSLRDRGTDTQYF
.	TRBD1	TRBV19	13	TRBJ1-6	TGTGCCAGTGGGACAGGGCAAAACTCACCCCTCCACTTT	CASGTGQNSPLHF
.	.	TRBV6-6	11	TRBJ2-7	TGTGCCAGCAGTTACTCAGGCGAGCAGTACTTC	CASSYSGEQYF
.	TRBD1	TRBV7-3	13	TRBJ1-1	TGTGCCAGCAGCTTTAAGGGACAGGGTGAAGCTTTCTTT	CASSFKGQGEAFF
.	.	TRBV25-1	17	TRBJ1-2	TGTGCCAGCAGTGAATATTTCTCCCTAGGGGGAGCCTATGGCTACACCTTC	CASSEYFSLGGAYGYTF
few	TRBD1	TRBV9	15	TRBJ2-3	TGTGCCAGCAGCCCGACAGGGTTTTGGACAGATACGCAGTATTTT	CASSPTGFWTDTQYF
.	TRBD2	TRBV7-3	15	TRBJ2-1	TGTGCCAGCAGCTTAGGGACTAGCTCCTACAATGAGCAGTTCTTC	CASSLGTSSYNEQFF
.	TRBD1	TRBV5-6	15	TRBJ1-1	TGTGCCAGCAGCTCCCCCTCGGGACAGGGGGAAAGGGATTTCTTT	CASSSPSGQGERDFF
.	.	TRBV9	13	TRBJ2-5	TGTGCCAGCAGCGTAGCTACATCTGAGACCCAGTACTTC	CASSVATSETQYF
few	.	TRBV4-3	15	TRBJ1-2	TGCGCCAGCAGCCAAGAGATATCAGGGAACTATGGCTACACCTTC	CASSQEISGNYGYTF
.	TRBD1	TRBV7-7	16	TRBJ2-7	TGTGCTAGCAGCTTAGCGCCGGGACAGGGGGCCTACGAGCAGTACTTC	CASSLAPGQGAYEQYF
once	TRBD1	TRBV19	15	TRBJ1-3	TGTGCCAGCGTCAGGGGGGCGCAACTCGGAAACACCATATATTTT	CASVRGAQLGNTIYF
.	.	TRBV5-1	13	TRBJ1-1	TGCGCCAGCAGCTTGGGCCCAAACACTGAAGCTTTCTTT	CASSLGPNTEAFF
once	.	TRBV11-2	11	TRBJ2-5	TGTGCCAGCAGCTATAGTACGAAACAGTACTTC	CASSYSTKQYF
.	TRBD2	TRBV9	15	TRBJ2-5	TGTGCCAGCAGCGTAGGGACTAGCGCGAAAGAGACCCAGTACTTC	CASSVGTSAKETQYF
.	.	TRBV2	15	TRBJ1-3	TGTGCCAGCAGGCAACCCACGGGCTCTGGAAACACCATATATTTT	CASRQPTGSGNTIYF
.	.	TRBV15	14	TRBJ1-2	TGTGCCACCAGCAGAGCCGGGGGTAACTATGGCTACACCTTC	CATSRAGGNYGYTF
.	.	TRBV6-5	12	TRBJ1-3	TGTGCCAGCAGTTCATTCGGGGGGGCCATATATTTT	CASSSFGGAIYF
.	.	TRBV14	14	TRBJ2-2	TGTGCCAGCAGCCAAGTTCACTCATCGCCGGAGCTGTTTTTT	CASSQVHSSPELFF
.	.	TRBV6-6	14	TRBJ2-2	TGTGCCAGCAGTTGGACGGACACAACCGGGGAGCTGTTTTTT	CASSWTDTTGELFF
once	.	TRBV5-1	14	TRBJ2-5	TGCGCCAGCAGCTTCGGCAGGTACCAAGAGACCCAGTACTTC	CASSFGRYQETQYF
.	.	TRBV7-3	14	TRBJ2-3	TGTGCCAGCAGCGAAGGCTGGGCGAGCAATACGCAGTATTTT	CASSEGWASNTQYF
.	.	TRBV7-2	11	TRBJ2-4	TGTGCCAGCAGCTCTACACACATTCAGTACTTC	CASSSTHIQYF
few	.	TRBV4-1	14	TRBJ1-2	TGCGCCAGCAGCCAGCAGGGGACCCACTATGGCTACACCTTC	CASSQQGTHYGYTF
.	.	TRBV27	13	TRBJ1-2	TGTGCCAGCAGTTTTAGGACATTCGATGGCTACACCTTC	CASSFRTFDGYTF
.	.	TRBV19	12	TRBJ1-1	TGTGCCAGTAGTGCCAACATCGGGTCAGCTTTCTTT	CASSANIGSAFF
.	.	TRBV5-4	14	TRBJ2-2	TGTGCCAGCAGTCTTTACAGTGTTTCCGGGGAGCTGTTTTTT	CASSLYSVSGELFF
.	.	TRBV7-9	12	TRBJ2-2	TGTGCCAGCAGCCTTAGCGGCGGGGAGCTGTTTTTT	CASSLSGGELFF
.	TRBD1	TRBV28	13	TRBJ2-5	TGTGTTGTCCGGGACAGGGGGCGGTGGACCCAGTACTTC	CVVRDRGRWTQYF
.	.	TRBV7-3	13	TRBJ1-3	TGTGCCAGCAGCCCGGGGGCTGGAAACACCATATATTTT	CASSPGAGNTIYF
.	TRBD2	TRBV5-6	16	TRBJ2-7	TGTGCCAGCAGCTTGTGGACTAGCGGGGGCCACTACGAGCAGTACTTC	CASSLWTSGGHYEQYF
.	.	TRBV7-8	14	TRBJ2-3	TGTGCCAGCAGCTTAGGTATATCCCCGCATACGCAGTATTTT	CASSLGISPHTQYF
.	.	TRBV6-5	13	TRBJ1-4	TGTGCCAGCAGTAGACAGCCTAATGAAAAACTGTTTTTT	CASSRQPNEKLFF
.	.	TRBV18	13	TRBJ2-7	TGTGCCAGCTCACCGGTGGCCTTCGACGAGCAGTACTTC	CASSPVAFDEQYF
.	.	TRBV19	14	TRBJ2-7	TGTGCCAGTAGTATTGACCCCTCCGGGTACGAGCAGTACTTC	CASSIDPSGYEQYF
.	.	TRBV10-3	13	TRBJ2-5	TGTGCCATCAGGAAGGGACACCAAGAGACCCAGTACTTC	CAIRKGHQETQYF
.	.	TRBV5-8	14	TRBJ1-5	TGTGCCAGCAGCCGGACCCTTGCCCATCAGCCCCAGCATTTT	CASSRTLAHQPQHF
.	.	TRBV6-5	14	TRBJ2-2	TGTGCCAGCACTATGGGCCCCGGGTGGGGGGAGCTGTTTTTT	CASTMGPGWGELFF
.	.	TRBV4-3	14	TRBJ1-1	TGCGCCAGCAGCCAAGTCCAGGCCCAAACTGAAGCTTTCTTT	CASSQVQAQTEAFF
.	TRBD2	TRBV10-3	17	TRBJ2-1	TGTGCCATCAGTGGGAAGCGGGATAATCTACTCGGAAATGAGCAGTTCTTC	CAISGKRDNLLGNEQFF
.	.	TRBV7-9	17	TRBJ1-2	TGTGCCAGCAGCTTAGCCGGTAGTTGGGGGGAGGACTATGGCTACACCTTC	CASSLAGSWGEDYGYTF
.	.	TRBV11-1	12	TRBJ2-1	TGTGCCAGCAGCCCTAGCCGTCCTGAGCAGTTCTTC	CASSPSRPEQFF
.	.	TRBV7-9	16	TRBJ2-7	TGTGCCAGCAGCTTAGTTGGTGGCGGCACCTCCTACGAGCAGTACTTC	CASSLVGGGTSYEQYF
.	.	TRBV7-9	13	TRBJ2-4	TGTGCCAGCAGCTTAGGTGATGGGGACATTCAGTACTTC	CASSLGDGDIQYF